This paragraph covers one TCR beta chain sequence. Its specificity is unknown. This sample is part of a study of prognosis after radiotherapy for stage I lung cancer. Overall study findings and caveats: The median unique TCR clone count dropped from roughly 10,000 to 7,000 after stereotactic body radiation therapy.

CDR3 of TCR beta was amplified from genomic DNA via a two-round multiplex PCR. With primers specific to each TRBV and TRBJ gene, the first-round PCR was performed. One entry per CDR3 protein, called by TCRdb with MiXCR from the multiplex PCR reads. The table includes 20,000 to 30,000 distinct CDR3 sequences, about 41% detected once. There are 14 residues in the CDR3. V gave up 3 bases and J gave up 4 bases, with 11 bases separating them. In germline, CDR1 is KGHDR, CDR2 SFDVKD. The chain carries TRBV24-1 and TRBJ1-2, with D possibly TRBD1 on 5 matching bases. This clonotype was obtained from a donor over 45 with non-small cell lung cancer. The specimen comprised PBMCs, sampled before or after stereotactic body radiation therapy (not recorded which). In DNA, the CDR3 is TGTGCCACCAGTGATGGGGCCTCTACCTATGGCTACACCTTC. It is translated as CATSDGASTYGYTF.